This TCR beta chain was captured in a study of spatial heterogeneity in lung cancer. Overall study: Correlation of TCR transcript counts in tumor regions with a T cell module score from matched bulk RNA-seq was strong. Study-level results: How many expanded intratumoral alpha and beta TCRs were present tracked the tumor mutation count, which was a count of nonsynonymous mutations.

From germline, CDR1 is MDHEN and CDR2 SYDVKM. V was clipped by 6 bases and J by 7 bases, with 22 bases between them. The CDR3 has 15 amino acids. In this sample, this clonotype turned up a few times. The antigen remains unidentified. TCRdb reanalysed the 5' RACE reads using MiXCR and keeps one entry per CDR3 protein. The table has some 23,000 distinct CDR3 sequences, 8% to 10% seen once. Time point reported: sample taken at primary tumor resection. The donors were 65 to 85 patients with non-small cell lung cancer that was early-stage and untreated. This sequence joins TRBV28 and TRBJ2-7, with D possibly being TRBD2 (6 bases). Sequenced material: lung tumor tissue, taken at surgery. The source of this sequence is a male donor with early-stage non-small cell lung cancer. CDR3 bases: TGTGCCAGCAGCCCCACTCCGGCCCGTGGGGGGGAGCAGTACTTC. Translating gives CASSPTPARGGEQYF.